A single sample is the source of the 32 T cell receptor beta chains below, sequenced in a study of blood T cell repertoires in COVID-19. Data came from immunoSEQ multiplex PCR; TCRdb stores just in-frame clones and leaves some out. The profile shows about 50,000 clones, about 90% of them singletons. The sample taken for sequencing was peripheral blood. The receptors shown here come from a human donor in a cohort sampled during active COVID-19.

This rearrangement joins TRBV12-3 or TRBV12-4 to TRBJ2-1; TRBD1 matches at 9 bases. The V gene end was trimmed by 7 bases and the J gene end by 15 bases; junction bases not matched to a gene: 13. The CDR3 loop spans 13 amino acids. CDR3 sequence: CASTIGAGTGLFF. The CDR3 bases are TGTGCCAGCACCATAGGGGCTGGGACAGGGCTGTTCTTC.

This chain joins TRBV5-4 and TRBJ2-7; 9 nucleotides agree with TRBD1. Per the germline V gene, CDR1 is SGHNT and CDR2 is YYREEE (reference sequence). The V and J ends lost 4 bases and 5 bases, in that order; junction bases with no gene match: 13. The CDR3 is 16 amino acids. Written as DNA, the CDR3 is TGTGCCAGCAGCGAGCGTTTACAGGGGGCATTTGACGAGCAGTACTTC. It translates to CASSERLQGAFDEQYF.

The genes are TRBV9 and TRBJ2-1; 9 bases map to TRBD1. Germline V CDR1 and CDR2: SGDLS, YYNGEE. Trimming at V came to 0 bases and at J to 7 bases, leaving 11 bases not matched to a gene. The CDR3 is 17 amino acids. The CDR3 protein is CASSVGQQGAVKNEQFF. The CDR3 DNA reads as TGTGCCAGCAGCGTAGGGCAACAGGGGGCGGTTAAGAATGAGCAGTTCTTC.

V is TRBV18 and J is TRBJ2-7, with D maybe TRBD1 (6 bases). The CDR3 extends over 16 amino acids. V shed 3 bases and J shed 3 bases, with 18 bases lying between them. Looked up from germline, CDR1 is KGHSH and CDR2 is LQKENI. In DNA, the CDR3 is TGTGCCAGCTCACCGTTTCGTTCCGGACAGATCTACGAGCAGTACTTC. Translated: CASSPFRSGQIYEQYF.

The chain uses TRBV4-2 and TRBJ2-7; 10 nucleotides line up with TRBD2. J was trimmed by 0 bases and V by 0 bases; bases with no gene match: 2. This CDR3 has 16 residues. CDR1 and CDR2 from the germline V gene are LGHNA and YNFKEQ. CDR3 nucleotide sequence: TGTGCCAGCAGCCAAGACCCTAGCGGGAGCTCCTACGAGCAGTACTTC. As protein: CASSQDPSGSSYEQYF.

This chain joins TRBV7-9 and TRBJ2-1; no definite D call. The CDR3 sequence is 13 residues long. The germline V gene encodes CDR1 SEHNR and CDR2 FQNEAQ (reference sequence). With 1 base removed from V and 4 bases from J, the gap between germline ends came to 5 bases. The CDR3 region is CASSLVGYNEQFF. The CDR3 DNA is TGTGCCAGCAGCTTAGTCGGGTACAATGAGCAGTTCTTC.

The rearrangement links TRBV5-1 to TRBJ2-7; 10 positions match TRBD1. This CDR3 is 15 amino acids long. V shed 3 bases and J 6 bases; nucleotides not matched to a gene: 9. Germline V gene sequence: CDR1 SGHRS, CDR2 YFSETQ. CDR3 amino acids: CASSSGQGVGGEQYF. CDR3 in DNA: TGCGCCAGCAGCTCCGGACAGGGGGTTGGGGGCGAGCAGTACTTC.

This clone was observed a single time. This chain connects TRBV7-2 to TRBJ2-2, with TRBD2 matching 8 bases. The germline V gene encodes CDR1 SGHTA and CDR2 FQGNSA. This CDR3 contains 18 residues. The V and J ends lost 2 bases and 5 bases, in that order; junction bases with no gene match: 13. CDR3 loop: CASSLSGVLAVHTGELFF. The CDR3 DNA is TGTGCCAGCAGCTTATCCGGGGTACTAGCGGTTCATACCGGGGAGCTGTTTTTT.

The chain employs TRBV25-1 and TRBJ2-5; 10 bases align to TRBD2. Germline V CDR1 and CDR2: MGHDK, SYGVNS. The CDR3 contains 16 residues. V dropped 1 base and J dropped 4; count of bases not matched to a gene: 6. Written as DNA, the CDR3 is TGTGCCAGCAGTGAATCCCTGGCTAGCGGGGGAGAGACCCAGTACTTC. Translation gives CASSESLASGGETQYF. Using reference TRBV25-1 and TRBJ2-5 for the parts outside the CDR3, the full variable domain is EADIYQTPRYLVIGTGKKITLECSQTMGHDKMYWYQQDPGMELHLIHYSYGVNSTEKGDLSSESTVSRIRTEHFPLTLESARPSHTSQYLCASSESLASGGETQYFGPGTRLLVL.

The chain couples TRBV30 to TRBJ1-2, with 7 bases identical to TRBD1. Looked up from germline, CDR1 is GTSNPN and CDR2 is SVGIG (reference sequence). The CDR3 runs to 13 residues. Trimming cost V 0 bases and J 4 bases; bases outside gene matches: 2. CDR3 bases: TGTGCCTGGAGTGTACAGGGGCCCTATGGCTACACCTTC. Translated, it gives CAWSVQGPYGYTF.

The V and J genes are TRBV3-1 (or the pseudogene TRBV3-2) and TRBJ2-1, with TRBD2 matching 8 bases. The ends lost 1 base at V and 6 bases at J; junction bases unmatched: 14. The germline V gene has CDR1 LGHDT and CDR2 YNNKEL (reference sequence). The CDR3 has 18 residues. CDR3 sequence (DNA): TGTGCCAGCAGCCAAGTGGGGTCCTACGGGGGGGTTGGCAATGAGCAGTTCTTC. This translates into CASSQVGSYGGVGNEQFF.

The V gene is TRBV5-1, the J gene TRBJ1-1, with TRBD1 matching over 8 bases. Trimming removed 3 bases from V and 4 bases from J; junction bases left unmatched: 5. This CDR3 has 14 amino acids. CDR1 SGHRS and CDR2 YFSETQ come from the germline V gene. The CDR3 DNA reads TGCGCCAGCAGCTCACAGGGGGGTAGCACTGAAGCTTTCTTT. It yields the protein CASSSQGGSTEAFF.

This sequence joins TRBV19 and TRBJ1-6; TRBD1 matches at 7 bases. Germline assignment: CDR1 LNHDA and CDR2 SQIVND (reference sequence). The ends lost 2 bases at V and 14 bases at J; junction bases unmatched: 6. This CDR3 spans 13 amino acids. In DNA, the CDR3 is TGTGCCAGTAGTATATCGGGGGACAGCACCCTCCACTTT. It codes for CASSISGDSTLHF.

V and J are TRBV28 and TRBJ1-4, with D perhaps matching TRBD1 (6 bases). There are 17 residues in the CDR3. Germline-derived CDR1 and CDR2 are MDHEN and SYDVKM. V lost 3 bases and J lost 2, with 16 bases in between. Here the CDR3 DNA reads TGTGCCAGCAGTTTCGGACAGAGTCTCTCGACTAATGAAAAACTGTTTTTT. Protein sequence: CASSFGQSLSTNEKLFF.

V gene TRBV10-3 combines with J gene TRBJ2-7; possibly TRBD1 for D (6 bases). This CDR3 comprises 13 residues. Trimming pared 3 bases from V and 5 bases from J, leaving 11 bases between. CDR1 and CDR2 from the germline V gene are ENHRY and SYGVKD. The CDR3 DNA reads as TGTGCCATCAGTGACCAGGGGCCCGACGAGCAGTACTTC. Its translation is CAISDQGPDEQYF.

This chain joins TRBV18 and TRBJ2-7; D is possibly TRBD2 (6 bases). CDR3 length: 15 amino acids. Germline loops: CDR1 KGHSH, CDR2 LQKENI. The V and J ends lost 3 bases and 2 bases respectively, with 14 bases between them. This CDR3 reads CASSPNSGGAYEQYF. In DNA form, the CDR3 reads TGTGCCAGCTCACCGAACAGCGGAGGGGCCTACGAGCAGTACTTC.

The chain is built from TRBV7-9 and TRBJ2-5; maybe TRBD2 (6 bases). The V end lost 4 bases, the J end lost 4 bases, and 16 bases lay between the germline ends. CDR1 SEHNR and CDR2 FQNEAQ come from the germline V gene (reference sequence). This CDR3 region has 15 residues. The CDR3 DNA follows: TGTGCCAGCAGCTCCAAGGCGGGGCCTACAGAGACCCAGTACTTC. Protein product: CASSSKAGPTETQYF.

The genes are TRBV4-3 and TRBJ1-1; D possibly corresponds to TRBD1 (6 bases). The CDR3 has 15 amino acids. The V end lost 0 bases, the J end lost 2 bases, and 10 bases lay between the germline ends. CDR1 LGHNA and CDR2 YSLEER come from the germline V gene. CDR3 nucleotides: TGCGCCAGCAGCCAAGATACAGGGTATAACACTGAAGCTTTCTTT. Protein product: CASSQDTGYNTEAFF.

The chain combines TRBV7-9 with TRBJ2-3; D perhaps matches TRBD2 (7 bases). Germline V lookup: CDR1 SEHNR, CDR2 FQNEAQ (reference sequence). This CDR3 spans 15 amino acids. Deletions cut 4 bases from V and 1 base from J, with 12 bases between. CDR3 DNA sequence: TGTGCCAGCAGCTACAGGGAGGGACGCACAGATACGCAGTATTTT. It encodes CASSYREGRTDTQYF.

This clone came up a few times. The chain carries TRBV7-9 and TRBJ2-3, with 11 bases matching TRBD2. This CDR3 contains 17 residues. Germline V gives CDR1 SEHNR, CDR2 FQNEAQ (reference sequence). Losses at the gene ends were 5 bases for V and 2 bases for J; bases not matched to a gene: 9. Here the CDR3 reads CASSGGTSGTDTDTQYF. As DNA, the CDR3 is TGTGCCAGCAGCGGCGGGACTAGCGGAACTGACACAGATACGCAGTATTTT.

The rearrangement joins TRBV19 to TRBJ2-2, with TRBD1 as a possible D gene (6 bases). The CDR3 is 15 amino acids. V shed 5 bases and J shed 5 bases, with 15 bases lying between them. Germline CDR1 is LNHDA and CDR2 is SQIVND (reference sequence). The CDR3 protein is CASSQRTVQTGELFF. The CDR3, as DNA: TGTGCCAGTAGTCAAAGGACAGTGCAAACCGGGGAGCTGTTTTTT.

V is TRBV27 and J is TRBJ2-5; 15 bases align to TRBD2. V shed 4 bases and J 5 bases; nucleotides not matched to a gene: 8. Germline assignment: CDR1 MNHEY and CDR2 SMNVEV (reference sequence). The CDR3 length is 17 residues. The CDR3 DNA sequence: TGTGCCAGCAGTTCTCCGGGACTAGCGGGAGGAGGGGAGACCCAGTACTTC. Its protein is CASSSPGLAGGGETQYF.

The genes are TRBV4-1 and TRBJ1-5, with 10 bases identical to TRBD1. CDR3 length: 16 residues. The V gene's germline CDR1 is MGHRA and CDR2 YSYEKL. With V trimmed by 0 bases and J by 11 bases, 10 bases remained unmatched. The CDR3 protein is CASSQETGQGLQAQHF. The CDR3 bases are TGCGCCAGCAGCCAAGAAACGGGACAGGGGCTCCAGGCCCAGCATTTT.

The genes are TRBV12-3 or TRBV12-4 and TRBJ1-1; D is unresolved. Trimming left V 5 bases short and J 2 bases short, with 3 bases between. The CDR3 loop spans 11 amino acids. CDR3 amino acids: CASSQNTEAFF. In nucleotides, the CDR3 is TGTGCCAGCAGTCAAAACACTGAAGCTTTCTTT.

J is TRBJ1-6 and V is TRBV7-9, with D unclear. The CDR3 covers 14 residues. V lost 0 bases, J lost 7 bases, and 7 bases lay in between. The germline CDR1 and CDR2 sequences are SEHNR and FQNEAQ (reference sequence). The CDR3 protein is CASSLAPGNSPLHF. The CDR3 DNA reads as TGTGCCAGCAGCTTAGCCCCGGGGAATTCACCCCTCCACTTT.

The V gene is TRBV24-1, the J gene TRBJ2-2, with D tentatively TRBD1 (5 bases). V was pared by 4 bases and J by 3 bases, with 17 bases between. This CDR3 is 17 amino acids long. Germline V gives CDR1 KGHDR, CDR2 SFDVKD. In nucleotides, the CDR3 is TGTGCCACCAGTGACCCTCAGGCAGGGCTCTACACCGGGGAGCTGTTTTTT. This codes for CATSDPQAGLYTGELFF.

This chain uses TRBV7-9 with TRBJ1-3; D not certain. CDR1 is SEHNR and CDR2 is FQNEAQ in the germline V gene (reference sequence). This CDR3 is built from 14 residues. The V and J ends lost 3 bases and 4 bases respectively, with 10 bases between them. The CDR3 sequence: CASSFTGEGNTIYF. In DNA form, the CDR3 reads TGTGCCAGCAGCTTCACCGGGGAGGGAAACACCATATATTTT.

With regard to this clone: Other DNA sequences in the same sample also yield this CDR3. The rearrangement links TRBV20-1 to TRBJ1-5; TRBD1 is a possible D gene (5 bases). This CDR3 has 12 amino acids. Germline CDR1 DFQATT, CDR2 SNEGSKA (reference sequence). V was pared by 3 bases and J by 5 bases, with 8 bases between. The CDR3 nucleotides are TGCAGTGCTAGTCAGGGTGATCAGCCCCAGCATTTT. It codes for CSASQGDQPQHF.

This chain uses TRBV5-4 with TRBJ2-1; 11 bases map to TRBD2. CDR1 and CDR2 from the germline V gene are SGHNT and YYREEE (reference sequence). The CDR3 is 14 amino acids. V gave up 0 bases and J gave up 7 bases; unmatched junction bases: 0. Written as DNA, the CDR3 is TGTGCCAGCAGCTTGGGACTAGCGGGAAATGAGCAGTTCTTC. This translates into CASSLGLAGNEQFF.

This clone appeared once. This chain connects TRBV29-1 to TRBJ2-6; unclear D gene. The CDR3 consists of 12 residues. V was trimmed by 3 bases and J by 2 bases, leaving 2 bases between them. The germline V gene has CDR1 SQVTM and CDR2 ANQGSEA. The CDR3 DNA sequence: TGCAGCGTTGACACTGGGGCCAACGTCCTGACTTTC. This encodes CSVDTGANVLTF.

The CDR3 bases are TGTGCCAGCAGCTTGACTAGCGGGGGGTACAATGAGCAGTTCTTC. Translated, it gives CASSLTSGGYNEQFF. V is TRBV5-4 and J is TRBJ2-1; 12 bases agree with TRBD2. Germline V CDR1 and CDR2: SGHNT, YYREEE (reference sequence). The CDR3 contains 15 residues. Germline trimming cut 1 base from V and 4 bases from J; bases unmatched to any gene: 0. Supplemented by reference TRBV5-4 and TRBJ2-1, the full variable domain reads ETGVTQSPTHLIKTRGQQVTLRCSSQSGHNTVSWYQQALGQGPQFIFQYYREEENGRGNFPPRFSGLQFPNYSSELNVNALELDDSALYLCASSLTSGGYNEQFFGPGTRLTVL.

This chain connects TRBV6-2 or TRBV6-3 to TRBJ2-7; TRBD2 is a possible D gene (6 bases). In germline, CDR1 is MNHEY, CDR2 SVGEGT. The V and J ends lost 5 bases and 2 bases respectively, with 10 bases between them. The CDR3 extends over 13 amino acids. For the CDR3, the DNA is TGTGCCAGCAGTGGACTACCAACCTACGAGCAGTACTTC. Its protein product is CASSGLPTYEQYF.